This T cell receptor (beta chain) was identified in a study of identical twins. General study results and limits: For cord blood, abundant beta clonotypes had fewer insertions, unlike memory repertoires, which showed none.

Each CDR3 protein gets one entry after TCRdb re-called the 5' RACE reads with MiXCR. Among some 760,000 distinct CDR3 sequences listed, 15% to 20% were seen once. This clonotype was counted many times. Its antigen remains unknown. These data were also reused for a study on T cells expressing NK-cell markers.

The origin of this receptor is a woman aged 18-29 years in good health. The sequenced sample was PBMCs.

In nucleotides, the CDR3 is TGTGCCAGCAGCCAACGCCCGGAGACCCAGTACTTC. This translates into CASSQRPETQYF. The chain links TRBV3-1 to TRBJ2-5, with no clear D. Germline lookup yields CDR1 LGHDT and CDR2 YNNKEL (reference sequence). V lost 2 bases and J lost 5, with 6 bases in between. The CDR3 is made up of 12 amino acids.